These 5 T cell receptor beta chains were all obtained from the same sample, sequenced in a study of control samples from healthy donors and cancer patients. Some clones are missing from TCRdb's copy, which holds only in-frame ones; the method was immunoSEQ multiplex PCR. Found here are 150,000 to 180,000 clones, roughly 94% of them singletons; the top ten hold approximately 6.1%. The specimen sequenced was blood. These receptors were collected from a man aged 40-49 years in good health.

This chain connects TRBV5-4 to TRBJ2-1; D is undetermined. This CDR3 contains 11 residues. The germline V gene has CDR1 SGHNT and CDR2 YYREEE (reference sequence). Trimming pared 4 bases from V and 4 bases from J, leaving 3 bases between. The CDR3 region is CASSQYNEQFF. The CDR3 DNA follows: TGTGCCAGCAGCCAATACAATGAGCAGTTCTTC.

This sequence joins TRBV28 and TRBJ1-1; 9 bases map to TRBD1. There are 15 residues in the CDR3. After removal of 3 bases from V and 4 bases from J, the junction contained 6 bases not matched to a gene. Germline CDR1 and CDR2: MDHEN and SYDVKM. The CDR3 sequence: CASSFALQGATEAFF. The CDR3 DNA follows: TGTGCCAGCAGTTTTGCCCTACAGGGGGCCACTGAAGCTTTCTTT.

This clone was seen once. CDR3 in DNA: TGCGCCAGCAGCCCCCTGGGGGTCGACAATTCACCCCTCCACTTT. As protein: CASSPLGVDNSPLHF. V and J are TRBV5-1 and TRBJ1-6; maybe TRBD1 (5 bases). Trimming cost V 4 bases and J 7 bases, with 15 bases left between them. The CDR3 consists of 15 residues. The germline gives CDR1 SGHRS, CDR2 YFSETQ.

The chain uses TRBV9 and TRBJ2-3; D is undetermined. CDR1 is SGDLS, CDR2 YYNGEE, per germline. The CDR3 totals 13 residues. V lost 2 bases and J lost 6, with 10 bases in between. The CDR3 region has the DNA TGTGCCAGCAGCGTTGCCCGGTGGGATACGCAGTATTTT. It is translated as CASSVARWDTQYF.

This chain connects TRBV2 to TRBJ2-1; a possible D gene is TRBD1 (6 bases). V lost 2 bases and J lost 7, with 18 bases in between. The CDR3 loop spans 16 amino acids. In germline, CDR1 is SNHLY, CDR2 FYNNEI. The CDR3, as DNA: TGTGCCAGCAGTGAATCAATGGACAGTTCGGTAAATGAGCAGTTCTTC. Translation: CASSESMDSSVNEQFF.